These 31 T cell receptor beta chains share one sample of origin, sequenced in a study of blood T cell repertoires in COVID-19. Some clones are missing from TCRdb's copy, which holds only in-frame ones; the method was immunoSEQ multiplex PCR. Counted here are some 70,000 clones, approximately 79% occurring once; the ten biggest clones make up roughly 6.5%. The sequenced sample consisted of peripheral blood. The receptor set was obtained from a woman aged 55 to 70 with acute or convalescent COVID-19.

This clone was picked up a small number of times. The rearrangement joins TRBV7-8 to TRBJ2-7; 8 positions agree with TRBD2. The CDR3 consists of 14 residues. J gave up 9 bases and V 1 base, and 8 bases lay outside the gene matches. The germline gives CDR1 SGHVS, CDR2 FQNEAQ. This CDR3 reads CASSLDLSREGQYF. The CDR3 DNA follows: TGTGCCAGCAGCTTAGATCTAAGTCGGGAGGGGCAGTACTTC. Combining the CDR3 with reference TRBV7-8 and TRBJ2-7 gives the whole variable domain GAGVSQSPRYKVAKRGQDVALRCDPISGHVSLFWYQQALGQGPEFLTYFQNEAQLDKSGLPSDRFFAERPEGSVSTLKIQRTQQEDSAVYLCASSLDLSREGQYFGPGTRLTVT.

The chain combines TRBV7-8 with TRBJ1-2; D may be TRBD1 (5 bases). The CDR3 loop spans 13 amino acids. Trimming shortened V by 2 bases and J by 4 bases, and 8 bases separated the two germline ends. CDR1 is SGHVS and CDR2 is FQNEAQ in the germline V gene. CDR3 coding DNA: TGTGCCAGCAGCTTAAGGGACTTCTATGGCTACACCTTC. This gives the protein CASSLRDFYGYTF.

V is TRBV7-8 and J is TRBJ1-3; 7 nucleotides line up with TRBD1. The CDR3 has 16 residues. With 1 base clipped from V and 6 bases from J, the junction kept 9 bases outside the gene matches. Germline CDR1 reads SGHVS; CDR2 reads FQNEAQ. The CDR3 DNA follows: TGTGCCAGCAGCTTAGAAGGGGGCAGGGTTTTAAACACCATATATTTT. Encoded protein: CASSLEGGRVLNTIYF.

The chain combines TRBV7-6 with TRBJ1-2; D gene ambiguous. The CDR3 has 13 amino acids. The V end lost 1 base, the J end lost 5 bases, and 8 bases lay between the germline ends. The V gene's germline CDR1 is SGHVS and CDR2 FNYEAQ. CDR3 sequence reads: CASSLDRGYGYTF. Here the CDR3 DNA reads TGTGCCAGCAGCTTAGATCGGGGATATGGCTACACCTTC.

This clone appeared a single time. This chain connects TRBV5-6 to TRBJ2-3, with 10 bases identical to TRBD2. The CDR3 covers 16 residues. Germline CDR1 is SGHDT and CDR2 is YYEEEE. J lost 1 base, V lost 0 bases, and 2 bases had no gene match. CDR3 bases: TGTGCCAGCAGCTTGGTCACTAGCGGGGGCACAGATACGCAGTATTTT. Its protein is CASSLVTSGGTDTQYF.

A few counts support this clone. The V gene is TRBV14, the J gene TRBJ2-4; 8 bases are shared with TRBD2. This CDR3 spans 15 amino acids. The trim removed 1 base at V and 11 bases at J, leaving 10 bases unmatched. Germline V gives CDR1 SGHDN, CDR2 FVKESK. CDR3 nucleotide sequence: TGTGCCAGCAGCCAAGCTGCGGGGGGTACTTCAGTTCAGTACTTC. This encodes CASSQAAGGTSVQYF.

The rearrangement uses TRBV7-2 and TRBJ2-1; 11 nucleotides match TRBD2. CDR3 length: 15 amino acids. Germline values: CDR1 SGHTA, CDR2 FQGNSA. Trimming cost V 5 bases and J 2 bases; bases outside gene matches: 2. CDR3 in DNA: TGTGCCAGCAGCCTTAGCGGGGGGGCCTACAATGAGCAGTTCTTC. Residues: CASSLSGGAYNEQFF.

The chain has TRBV5-1 and TRBJ2-3, with a weak D call TRBD2 (5 bases). Trimming removed 2 bases from V and 4 bases from J, with 5 bases in between. The CDR3 length is 12 residues. Germline V CDR1 and CDR2: SGHRS, YFSETQ. CDR3 region: CASSFGADTQYF. Written as DNA, the CDR3 is TGCGCCAGCAGCTTCGGGGCAGATACGCAGTATTTT. Complete variable domain (other parts from reference TRBV5-1 and TRBJ2-3): KAGVTQTPRYLIKTRGQQVTLSCSPISGHRSVSWYQQTPGQGLQFLFEYFSETQRNKGNFPGRFSGRQFSNSRSEMNVSTLELGDSALYLCASSFGADTQYFGPGTRLTVL.

This clone was counted only a few times. The V gene is TRBV18, the J gene TRBJ2-1, with TRBD1 identical over 8 bases. The CDR3 extends over 15 amino acids. CDR1 is KGHSH and CDR2 is LQKENI in the germline V gene. V gave up 6 bases and J gave up 3 bases; unmatched junction bases: 7. The CDR3 loop reads CASSPQGQVYNEQFF. The CDR3 nucleotides read TGTGCCAGCTCTCCCCAGGGACAGGTCTACAATGAGCAGTTCTTC.

The V call is TRBV7-8, the J call TRBJ2-7; no clear D gene. The CDR3 sequence is 14 residues long. CDR1 and CDR2 (germline): SGHVS, FQNEAQ. V lost 1 base and J lost 4, with 11 bases in between. The chain's CDR3 is CASSLVVGRYEQYF. In DNA form, the CDR3 reads TGTGCCAGCAGCTTAGTAGTGGGCAGGTACGAGCAGTACTTC.

The CDR3 nucleotides read TGTGCCAGTAGTATGGGGGGGGCTGGTCAGCCCCAGCATTTT. It is translated as CASSMGGAGQPQHF. This chain connects TRBV19 to TRBJ1-5; perhaps TRBD1 as D (6 bases). The V and J ends lost 3 bases and 6 bases respectively, with 12 bases between them. Germline CDR1 reads LNHDA; CDR2 reads SQIVND (reference sequence). CDR3 length equals 14 residues.

V gene TRBV6-1 combines with J gene TRBJ2-1; D remains unclear. Trimming removed 2 bases from V and 6 bases from J, with 2 bases in between. Per the germline V gene, CDR1 is MNHNS and CDR2 is SASEGT. The CDR3 runs to 11 residues. The CDR3 coding sequence is TGTGCCAGCAGTGAACGCAATGAGCAGTTCTTC. Encoded protein: CASSERNEQFF.

The chain carries TRBV10-3 and TRBJ2-1, with a weak D call TRBD2 (5 bases). Trimming took 6 bases from V and 5 from J, leaving 11 bases between them. The CDR3 spans 13 residues. The germline gives CDR1 ENHRY, CDR2 SYGVKD. In DNA form, the CDR3 reads TGTGCCATCAGAGGACGGGAAAACAATGAGCAGTTCTTC. Translation gives CAIRGRENNEQFF.

This rearrangement joins TRBV6-6 to TRBJ2-1; 7 bases fit TRBD2. With V trimmed by 6 bases and J by 6 bases, 5 bases remained unmatched. CDR3 length: 13 amino acids. The germline V gene has CDR1 MNHNY and CDR2 SVGAGI (reference sequence). The CDR3 loop is CASRLPGGNEQFF. The CDR3 DNA follows: TGTGCCAGCAGACTCCCGGGGGGCAATGAGCAGTTCTTC.

This clone appeared a few times. The J gene is TRBJ1-6, the V gene TRBV27; the D gene is possibly TRBD1 (5 bases). Germline loops: CDR1 MNHEY, CDR2 SMNVEV (reference sequence). The V end was cut by 5 bases, the J end by 0 bases, with 11 bases between. The CDR3 has 16 amino acids. The CDR3 sequence: CASSAPDSSYNSPLHF. The CDR3 DNA reads as TGTGCCAGCAGTGCCCCCGACAGCTCCTATAATTCACCCCTCCACTTT.

The J gene is TRBJ2-3, the V gene TRBV11-3; D uncertain. This CDR3 is built from 12 residues. Trimming removed 7 bases from V and 2 bases from J, with 7 bases in between. CDR1 is SGHNT and CDR2 is YENEEA in the germline V gene. This CDR3 is CASNDNTDTQYF. Here the CDR3 DNA reads TGTGCCAGCAACGACAACACAGATACGCAGTATTTT.

This chain links TRBV7-9 with TRBJ1-2; tentatively, D is TRBD1 (5 bases). Germline loops: CDR1 SEHNR, CDR2 FQNEAQ (reference sequence). This CDR3 is built from 12 residues. V lost 7 bases, J lost 3 bases, and 9 bases lay in between. The CDR3 DNA sequence: TGTGCCAGCACCCTAGGGGACTATGGCTACACCTTC. Its translation is CASTLGDYGYTF.

This clone showed up just once. This chain connects TRBV15 to TRBJ2-3; 8 nucleotides agree with TRBD2. CDR1 and CDR2 (germline): LNHNV, YYDKDF (reference sequence). V lost 1 base and J lost 4; bases outside the gene matches: 7. There are 16 residues in the CDR3. The CDR3 reads CATSRVNSGVADTQYF. The CDR3, as DNA: TGTGCCACCAGCAGAGTAAATAGCGGGGTGGCAGATACGCAGTATTTT. The full variable domain, completed using reference TRBV15 and TRBJ2-3, is DAMVIQNPRYQVTQFGKPVTLSCSQTLNHNVMYWYQQKSSQAPKLLFHYYDKDFNNEADTPDNFQSRRPNTSFCFLDIRSPGLGDTAMYLCATSRVNSGVADTQYFGPGTRLTVL.

This chain links TRBV28 with TRBJ2-7, with D perhaps TRBD2 (5 bases). V gave up 3 bases and J gave up 6 bases, with 12 bases separating them. The germline V gene has CDR1 MDHEN and CDR2 SYDVKM. The CDR3 is made up of 13 amino acids. The CDR3 loop is CASSFLAAGEQYF. The CDR3 bases are TGTGCCAGCAGTTTTTTAGCTGCGGGCGAGCAGTACTTC. Based on the CDR3 plus reference TRBV28 and TRBJ2-7, the full variable domain is DVKVTQSSRYLVKRTGEKVFLECVQDMDHENMFWYRQDPGLGLRLIYFSYDVKMKEKGDIPEGYSVSREKKERFSLILESASTNQTSMYLCASSFLAAGEQYFGPGTRLTVT.

The CDR3 here is CASSGGETQYF. The CDR3 DNA is TGCGCCAGCAGCGGGGGGGAGACCCAGTACTTC. This chain links TRBV10-2 with TRBJ2-5, with 7 bases identical to TRBD2. CDR1 and CDR2 from the germline V gene are WSHSY and SAAADI. J lost 5 bases, V lost 6 bases, and 0 bases had no gene match. This CDR3 region has 11 residues.

The V call is TRBV5-1, the J call TRBJ2-3, with D unclear. The CDR3 is 14 residues long. Germline CDR1 is SGHRS and CDR2 is YFSETQ. The germline V and J ends were trimmed by 5 bases and 1 base, with 11 bases remaining between them. The CDR3 reads CASSPGDGTDTQYF. The CDR3 coding sequence is TGCGCCAGCAGTCCTGGAGATGGCACAGATACGCAGTATTTT.

This rearrangement joins TRBV5-6 to TRBJ2-1, with 7 nucleotides matching TRBD1. The CDR3 runs 14 residues. Germline CDR1 SGHDT, CDR2 YYEEEE. J lost 4 bases, V lost 2 bases, and 3 bases had no gene match. CDR3: CASSLGQVYNEQFF. As DNA, the CDR3 is TGTGCCAGCAGCTTAGGACAGGTTTACAATGAGCAGTTCTTC.

The chain uses TRBV11-3 and TRBJ2-3; the D gene is possibly TRBD2 (6 bases). The CDR3 runs to 15 residues. CDR1 is SGHNT and CDR2 is YENEEA in the germline V gene. Between the trimmed V and J ends, which lost 5 bases and 4 bases, there was a span of 16 bases. The CDR3 protein is CASSPGGQGPDTQYF. Here the CDR3 DNA reads TGTGCCAGCAGCCCAGGAGGGCAGGGACCAGATACGCAGTATTTT.

The genes are TRBV19 and TRBJ2-1, with D perhaps matching TRBD2 (5 bases). The CDR3 has 15 amino acids. Germline V lookup: CDR1 LNHDA, CDR2 SQIVND (reference sequence). V gave up 0 bases and J gave up 9 bases, with 15 bases separating them. This chain's CDR3 is CASSIDRVIGGEQFF. The CDR3 region has the DNA TGTGCCAGTAGTATAGATAGGGTTATCGGAGGTGAGCAGTTCTTC.

This chain uses TRBV7-2 with TRBJ2-7; perhaps TRBD1 as D (6 bases). The V end was cut by 2 bases, the J end by 4 bases, with 12 bases between. The CDR3 covers 14 residues. Germline CDR1 is SGHTA and CDR2 is FQGNSA. The CDR3 region has the DNA TGTGCCAGCAGCTTAACCGCAGGGGCTTACGAGCAGTACTTC. This sequence encodes CASSLTAGAYEQYF.

The J gene is TRBJ1-1, the V gene TRBV18; D remains ambiguous. The CDR3 runs 15 residues. The V end was cut by 0 bases, the J end by 5 bases, with 13 bases between. The germline CDR1 and CDR2 sequences are KGHSH and LQKENI. The CDR3 nucleotides read TGTGCCAGCTCACCACCGTCGAGGGCAGGTACTGAAGCTTTCTTT. Translated, it gives CASSPPSRAGTEAFF.

The V and J genes are TRBV4-1 and TRBJ2-5, with TRBD2 as a possible D gene (7 bases). The CDR3 runs to 15 residues. Germline V CDR1 and CDR2: MGHRA, YSYEKL. V was shortened by 1 base and J by 4 bases, with 13 bases between the two germline ends. The CDR3 sequence is CASSQAGGGGETQYF. The CDR3 nucleotides read TGCGCCAGCAGCCAAGCCGGGGGCGGGGGAGAGACCCAGTACTTC.

The rearrangement uses TRBV10-3 and TRBJ2-7; D is perhaps TRBD1 (6 bases). This CDR3 has 13 amino acids. Germline CDR1 ENHRY, CDR2 SYGVKD. V shed 2 bases and J shed 3 bases, with 8 bases lying between them. DNA for the CDR3: TGTGCCATCAGTGAGCGGACAGACTACGAGCAGTACTTC. It specifies CAISERTDYEQYF.

This clone was observed a handful of times. This chain joins TRBV2 and TRBJ2-2, with 8 nucleotides matching TRBD1. The length of the CDR3 is 13 residues. Germline-derived CDR1 and CDR2 are SNHLY and FYNNEI. V lost 9 bases to trimming and J lost 0 bases; unmatched junction nucleotides: 0. In DNA form, the CDR3 reads TGTGCCAGGGGACAGGCGAACACCGGGGAGCTGTTTTTT. It codes for CARGQANTGELFF.

This clone has more than one count but fewer than ten. This chain joins TRBV11-3 and TRBJ2-3; 7 bases agree with TRBD2. CDR1 SGHNT and CDR2 YENEEA come from the germline V gene. The CDR3 consists of 13 residues. V shed 9 bases and J 2 bases; nucleotides not matched to a gene: 5. CDR3 sequence reads: CASGRGTTDTQYF. The CDR3, as DNA: TGTGCCAGTGGGCGGGGGACCACAGATACGCAGTATTTT.

This clone was detected once. This rearrangement joins TRBV5-1 to TRBJ1-2, with 11 bases lining up with TRBD1. The CDR3 runs 14 residues. V shed 0 bases and J 5 bases; nucleotides not matched to a gene: 0. Germline CDR1 SGHRS, CDR2 YFSETQ. This CDR3 is CASSLGDRGYGYTF. CDR3 nucleotides: TGCGCCAGCAGCTTGGGGGACAGGGGGTATGGCTACACCTTC.